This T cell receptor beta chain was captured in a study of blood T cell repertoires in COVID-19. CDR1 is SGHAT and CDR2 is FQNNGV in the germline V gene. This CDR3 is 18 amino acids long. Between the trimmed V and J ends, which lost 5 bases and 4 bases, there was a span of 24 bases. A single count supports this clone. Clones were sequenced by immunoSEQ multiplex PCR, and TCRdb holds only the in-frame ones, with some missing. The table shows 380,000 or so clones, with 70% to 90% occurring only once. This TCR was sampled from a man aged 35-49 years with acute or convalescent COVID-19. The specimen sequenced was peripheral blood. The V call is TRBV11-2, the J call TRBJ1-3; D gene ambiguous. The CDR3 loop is CASSLTPRGYSSGNTIYF. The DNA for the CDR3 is TGTGCCAGCAGCCTGACTCCACGAGGGTATTCTTCCGGAAACACCATATATTTT. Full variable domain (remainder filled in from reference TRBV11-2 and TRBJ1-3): EAGVAQSPRYKIIEKRQSVAFWCNPISGHATLYWYQQILGQGPKLLIQFQNNGVVDDSQLPKDRFSAERLKGVDSTLKIQPAKLEDSAVYLCASSLTPRGYSSGNTIYFGEGSWLTVV.